This T cell receptor (beta chain) was recorded in a study of blood T cell repertoires in COVID-19. Overall study context: Donors in the United States, Italy and Spain gave samples during acute or convalescent COVID-19. Sources were T cells, B-cell-depleted T cells, or PBMCs; the material itself was cDNA or gDNA.

Profiling relied on immunoSEQ multiplex PCR, and the TCRdb table lists in-frame clones only, not all of them. This table has roughly 100,000 clones, roughly 85% appearing once. V was pared by 6 bases and J by 0 bases, with 2 bases of the junction left unmatched. The CDR3 runs 14 residues. Germline CDR1 reads SGHDN; CDR2 reads FVKESK. Sequencing was done on a sample of peripheral blood. This chain uses TRBV14 with TRBJ2-7; 10 nucleotides line up with TRBD1. The TCR comes from a woman in her 70s with active or convalescent COVID-19. The CDR3 DNA reads as TGTGCCAGCAGTCGGACAGGGGGCTCCTACGAGCAGTACTTC. The encoded protein is CASSRTGGSYEQYF.